These 14 T cell receptor beta chains originate from one sample sequenced in a study of T cells in Graves' hyperthyroidism and ophthalmopathy. Template material for amplifying TCR beta CDR3 regions consisted of RNA transcripts. Initially, a first-round RT-PCR of the TCR CDR3 employed the HTBI primer set. TCRdb reprocessed the multiplex PCR reads with MiXCR, giving one entry per CDR3 protein. The table includes hundreds of thousands of distinct CDR3 sequences, around 15% detected once. Sequencing was carried out using blood. The receptors shown here come from a woman aged 18-29 years with Graves' hyperthyroidism.

This clonotype has at least ten counts. V is TRBV20-1 and J is TRBJ2-1; D uncertain. Trimming left V 0 bases short and J 6 bases short, with 12 bases between. Germline V gene lookup returns CDR1 DFQATT and CDR2 SNEGSKA (reference sequence). The CDR3 is 14 residues long. The CDR3 DNA sequence: TGCAGTGCTAGAGATCTAGTACGGATCAATGAGCAGTTCTTC. Protein: CSARDLVRINEQFF.

The chain combines TRBV15 with TRBJ2-3, with unresolved D. The CDR3 sequence is 16 residues long. Germline CDR1 LNHNV, CDR2 YYDKDF (reference sequence). V lost 0 bases to trimming and J lost 2 bases, with 12 bases between them. CDR3 DNA: TGTGCCACCAGCAGAGATAGGAAAGGGATCACAGATACGCAGTATTTT. It encodes CATSRDRKGITDTQYF.

Ten or more counts support this clonotype. The chain joins TRBV12-3 or TRBV12-4 to TRBJ1-4; 8 nucleotides agree with TRBD1. The CDR3 consists of 18 residues. V trimming: 4 bases; J trimming: 0 bases; junction bases outside the gene matches: 10. This CDR3 reads CASSSTGQGSATNEKLFF. CDR3 nucleotide sequence: TGTGCCAGCAGTTCTACTGGACAGGGAAGTGCAACTAATGAAAAACTGTTTTTT.

This clonotype was counted at least ten times. The chain carries TRBV7-9 and TRBJ1-1, with TRBD1 as a possible D gene (6 bases). This CDR3 is built from 15 residues. The germline V and J ends were trimmed by 5 bases and 3 bases, with 16 bases remaining between them. Germline V CDR1 and CDR2: SEHNR, FQNEAQ (reference sequence). The CDR3 DNA sequence: TGTGCCAGCAGCCCCCCCAGGGGATCGCACACTGAAGCTTTCTTT. It is translated as CASSPPRGSHTEAFF.

This clonotype was recorded a few times. The J gene is TRBJ2-4, the V gene TRBV3-1, with D possibly being TRBD1 (6 bases). V was clipped by 2 bases and J by 0 bases, with 8 bases between them. Germline V gene lookup returns CDR1 LGHDT and CDR2 YNNKEL (reference sequence). The CDR3 is 15 amino acids. The CDR3 DNA reads as TGTGCCAGCAGCCAACAGGGGCTAGCCAAAAACATTCAGTACTTC. The encoded protein is CASSQQGLAKNIQYF.

This clonotype was detected only a few times. J is TRBJ2-3 and V is TRBV20-1, with D perhaps matching TRBD1 (6 bases). The CDR3 totals 13 residues. The germline gives CDR1 DFQATT, CDR2 SNEGSKA (reference sequence). Trimming removed 0 bases at V and 6 bases at J, with 10 bases between. CDR3 sequence (DNA): TGCAGTGCTAGAGACCCAGGGGTGGATACGCAGTATTTT. Its translation: CSARDPGVDTQYF.

This sequence joins TRBV9 and TRBJ2-1, with TRBD2 matching 11 bases. The ends lost 4 bases at V and 5 bases at J; junction bases unmatched: 8. The CDR3 consists of 16 residues. Germline CDR1 is SGDLS and CDR2 is YYNGEE. CDR3 in amino acids: CASSFLGLAGDNEQFF. CDR3 bases: TGTGCCAGCAGCTTTCTTGGACTAGCGGGCGACAATGAGCAGTTCTTC.

This clonotype came up a few times. The J gene is TRBJ2-5, the V gene TRBV6-1; D perhaps matches TRBD1 (7 bases). Germline V gene sequence: CDR1 MNHNS, CDR2 SASEGT. The CDR3 consists of 17 residues. V was clipped by 6 bases and J by 7 bases, with 27 bases between them. CDR3: CASSLGGGPSQRLTQYF. As DNA, the CDR3 is TGTGCCAGCAGCCTAGGAGGGGGCCCCTCTCAAAGACTGACCCAGTACTTC.

This clonotype came up many times. The CDR3 bases are TGTGCCAGCAGCTTAGGACTGAGCATGAACACTGAAGCTTTCTTT. Its translation is CASSLGLSMNTEAFF. The chain uses TRBV11-3 and TRBJ1-1; no firm D call. Trimming stripped 1 base from V and 0 bases from J, with 9 bases between. The CDR3 is 15 residues long. Germline lookup yields CDR1 SGHNT and CDR2 YENEEA.

This clonotype has just a few counts. The CDR3 protein is CASSLWQIGWETQYF. DNA of the CDR3: TGTGCCAGCAGTTTATGGCAGATAGGTTGGGAGACCCAGTACTTC. The gene calls are TRBV28 and TRBJ2-5, with D uncertain. The CDR3 spans 15 residues. Looked up from germline, CDR1 is MDHEN and CDR2 is SYDVKM. Deletions cut 0 bases from V and 5 bases from J, with 13 bases between.

The genes are TRBV2 and TRBJ1-4; 7 nucleotides line up with TRBD1. This CDR3 is built from 15 residues. Per the germline V gene, CDR1 is SNHLY and CDR2 is FYNNEI. Unmatched junction bases numbered 10, after V lost 6 bases and J lost 6 bases. The CDR3 sequence: CASRGRGLEYEKLFF. The CDR3 DNA is TGTGCCAGCAGAGGGAGGGGGCTCGAATATGAAAAACTGTTTTTT.

In this sample, this clonotype turned up a few times. V gene TRBV20-1 combines with J gene TRBJ2-1; no clear D gene. From germline, CDR1 is DFQATT and CDR2 SNEGSKA (reference sequence). V was trimmed by 6 bases and J by 6 bases, leaving 9 bases between them. This CDR3 has 11 residues. The CDR3 loop is CSAGWANEQFF. DNA for the CDR3: TGCAGTGCAGGTTGGGCCAATGAGCAGTTCTTC.

The sample holds many counts of this clonotype. This rearrangement joins TRBV27 to TRBJ1-1; a possible D gene is TRBD1 (5 bases). Trimming left V 2 bases short and J 11 bases short, with 18 bases between. Germline lookup yields CDR1 MNHEY and CDR2 SMNVEV (reference sequence). This CDR3 comprises 14 residues. The CDR3 loop reads CASSLRADSAGAFF. CDR3 nucleotides: TGTGCCAGCAGTTTAAGGGCCGACAGCGCTGGCGCTTTCTTT.

The chain has TRBV7-9 and TRBJ1-1; D is perhaps TRBD1 (5 bases). V shed 4 bases and J shed 1 base, with 13 bases lying between them. The CDR3 extends over 15 amino acids. CDR1 is SEHNR, CDR2 FQNEAQ, per germline (reference sequence). The CDR3 spells CASSSPGSWNTEAFF. The CDR3 nucleotides are TGTGCCAGCAGCTCTCCAGGGAGCTGGAACACTGAAGCTTTCTTT.